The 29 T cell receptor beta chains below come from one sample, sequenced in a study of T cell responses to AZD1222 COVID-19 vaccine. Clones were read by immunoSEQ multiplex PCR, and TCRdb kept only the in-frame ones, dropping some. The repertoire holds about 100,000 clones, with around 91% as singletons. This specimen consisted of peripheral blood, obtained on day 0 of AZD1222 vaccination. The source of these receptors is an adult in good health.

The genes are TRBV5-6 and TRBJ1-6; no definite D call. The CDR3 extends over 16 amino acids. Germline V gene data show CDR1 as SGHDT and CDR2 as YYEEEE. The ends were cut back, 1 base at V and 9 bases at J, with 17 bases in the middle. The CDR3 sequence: CASSLSVRVRLSPLHF. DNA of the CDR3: TGTGCCAGCAGCTTGTCCGTCCGGGTTCGACTTTCACCCCTCCACTTT.

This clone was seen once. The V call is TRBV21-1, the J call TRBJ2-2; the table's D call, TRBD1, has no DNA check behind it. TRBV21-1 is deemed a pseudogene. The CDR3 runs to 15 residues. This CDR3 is CASSNTRANTGELFF. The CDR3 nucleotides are TGTGCCAGCAGCAATACCAGGGCGAACACCGGGGAGCTGTTTTTT.

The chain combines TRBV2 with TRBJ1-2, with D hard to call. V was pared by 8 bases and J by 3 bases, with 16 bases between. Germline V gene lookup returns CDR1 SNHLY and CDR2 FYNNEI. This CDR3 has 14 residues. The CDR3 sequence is CASLSRSSHYGYTF. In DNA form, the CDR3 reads TGTGCCAGCTTATCACGGTCCAGCCACTATGGCTACACCTTC.

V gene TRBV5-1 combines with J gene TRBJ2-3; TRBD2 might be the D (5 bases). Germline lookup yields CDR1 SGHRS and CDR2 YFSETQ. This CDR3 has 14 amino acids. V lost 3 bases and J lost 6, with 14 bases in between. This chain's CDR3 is CASSWRLVADTQYF. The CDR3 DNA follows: TGCGCCAGCAGCTGGAGGCTAGTAGCGGATACGCAGTATTTT.

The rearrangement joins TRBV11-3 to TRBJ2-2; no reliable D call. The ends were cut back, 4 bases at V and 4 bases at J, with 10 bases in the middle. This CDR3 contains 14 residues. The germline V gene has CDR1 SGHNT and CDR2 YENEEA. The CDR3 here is CASSSSAGTGELFF. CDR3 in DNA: TGTGCCAGCAGCTCCTCAGCAGGCACCGGGGAGCTGTTTTTT.

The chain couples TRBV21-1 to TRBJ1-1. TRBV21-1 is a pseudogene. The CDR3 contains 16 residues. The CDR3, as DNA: TGTGCCAGCAGCAAACCCCGAGACGCGGGCAACACTGAAGCTTTCTTT. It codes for CASSKPRDAGNTEAFF.

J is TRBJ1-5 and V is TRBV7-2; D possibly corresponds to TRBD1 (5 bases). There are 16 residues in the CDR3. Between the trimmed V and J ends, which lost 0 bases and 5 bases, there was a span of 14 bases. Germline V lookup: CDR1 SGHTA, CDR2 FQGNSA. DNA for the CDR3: TGTGCCAGCAGCTTAGCATGGCGGGGAGGGGATCAGCCCCAGCATTTT. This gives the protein CASSLAWRGGDQPQHF. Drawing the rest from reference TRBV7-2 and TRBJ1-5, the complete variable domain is GAGVSQSPSNKVTEKGKDVELRCDPISGHTALYWYRQSLGQGLEFLIYFQGNSAPDKSGLPSDRFSAERTGGSVSTLTIQRTQQEDSAVYLCASSLAWRGGDQPQHFGDGTRLSIL.

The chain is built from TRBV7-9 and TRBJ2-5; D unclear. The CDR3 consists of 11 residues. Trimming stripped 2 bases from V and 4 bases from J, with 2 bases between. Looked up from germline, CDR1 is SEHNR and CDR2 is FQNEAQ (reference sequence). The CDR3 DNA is TGTGCCAGCAGCTTACTAGAGACCCAGTACTTC. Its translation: CASSLLETQYF.

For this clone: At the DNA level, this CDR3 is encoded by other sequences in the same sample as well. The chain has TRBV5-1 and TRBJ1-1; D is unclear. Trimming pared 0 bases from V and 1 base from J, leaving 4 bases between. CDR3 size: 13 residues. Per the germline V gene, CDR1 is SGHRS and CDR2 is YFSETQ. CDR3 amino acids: CASSLEQNTEAFF. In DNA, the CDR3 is TGCGCCAGCAGCTTGGAGCAGAACACTGAAGCTTTCTTT.

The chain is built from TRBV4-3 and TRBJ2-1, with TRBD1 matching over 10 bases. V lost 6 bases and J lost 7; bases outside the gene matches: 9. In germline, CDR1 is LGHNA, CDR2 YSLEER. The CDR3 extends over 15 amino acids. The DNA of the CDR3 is TGCGCCAGCAGGAGGGGGACAGGGGACTGGAATGAGCAGTTCTTC. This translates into CASRRGTGDWNEQFF.

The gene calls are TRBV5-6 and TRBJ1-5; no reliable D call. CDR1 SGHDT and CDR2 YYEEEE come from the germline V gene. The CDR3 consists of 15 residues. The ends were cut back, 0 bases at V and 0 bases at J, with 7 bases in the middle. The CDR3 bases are TGTGCCAGCAGCTTGGCCCTTTATAGCAATCAGCCCCAGCATTTT. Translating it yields CASSLALYSNQPQHF.

DNA of the CDR3: TGTGCCAGCAAAGTGGGGTCCGCCTACGAGCAGTACTTC. Amino acid sequence: CASKVGSAYEQYF. The chain has TRBV6-5 and TRBJ2-7, with D unclear. V lost 7 bases and J lost 2, with 12 bases in between. Looked up from germline, CDR1 is MNHEY and CDR2 is SVGAGI. The CDR3 length is 13 residues.

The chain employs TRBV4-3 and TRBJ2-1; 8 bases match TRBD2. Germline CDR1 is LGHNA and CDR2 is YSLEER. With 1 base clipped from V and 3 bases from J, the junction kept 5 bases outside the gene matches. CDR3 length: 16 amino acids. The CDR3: CASSQGSGGVYNEQFF. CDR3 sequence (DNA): TGCGCCAGCAGCCAAGGGAGCGGGGGAGTCTACAATGAGCAGTTCTTC.

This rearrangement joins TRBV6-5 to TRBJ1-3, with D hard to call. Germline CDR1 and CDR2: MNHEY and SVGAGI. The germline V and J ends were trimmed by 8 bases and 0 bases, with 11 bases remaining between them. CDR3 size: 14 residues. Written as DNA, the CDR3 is TGTGCCAGCGGGATACAGCACTCTGGAAACACCATATATTTT. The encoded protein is CASGIQHSGNTIYF.

The CDR3: CASRDLGQSYGYTF. The CDR3 DNA is TGTGCCAGTAGAGACCTGGGACAGTCTTATGGCTACACCTTC. The chain recombines TRBV19 with TRBJ1-2; 7 bases map to TRBD1. The CDR3 contains 14 residues. J was trimmed by 5 bases and V by 6 bases; bases with no gene match: 9. Germline CDR1 and CDR2: LNHDA and SQIVND (reference sequence).

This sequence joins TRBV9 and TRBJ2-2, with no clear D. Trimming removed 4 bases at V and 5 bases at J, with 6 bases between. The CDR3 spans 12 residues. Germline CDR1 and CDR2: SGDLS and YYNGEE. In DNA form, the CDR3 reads TGTGCCAGCAGCCCCACAACCGGGGAGCTGTTTTTT. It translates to CASSPTTGELFF. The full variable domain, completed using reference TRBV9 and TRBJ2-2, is DSGVTQTPKHLITATGQRVTLRCSPRSGDLSVYWYQQSLDQGLQFLIQYYNGEERAKGNILERFSAQQFPDLHSELNLSSLELGDSALYFCASSPTTGELFFGEGSRLTVL.

The CDR3, as DNA: TGTGCCAGCAGCCGAGAAGGAGGGCAGGGGAGACAGCCCCAGCATTTT. Protein product: CASSREGGQGRQPQHF. The chain combines TRBV4-2 with TRBJ1-5; D may be TRBD1 (6 bases). Trimming removed 4 bases at V and 7 bases at J, with 20 bases between. Germline loops: CDR1 LGHNA, CDR2 YNFKEQ. This CDR3 region has 16 residues.

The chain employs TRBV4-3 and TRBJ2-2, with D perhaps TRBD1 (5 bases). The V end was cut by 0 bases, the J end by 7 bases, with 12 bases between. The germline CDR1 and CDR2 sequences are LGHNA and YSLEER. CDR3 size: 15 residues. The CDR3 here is CASSQEAGLNGELFF. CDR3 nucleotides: TGCGCCAGCAGCCAAGAGGCAGGGTTGAACGGGGAGCTGTTTTTT.

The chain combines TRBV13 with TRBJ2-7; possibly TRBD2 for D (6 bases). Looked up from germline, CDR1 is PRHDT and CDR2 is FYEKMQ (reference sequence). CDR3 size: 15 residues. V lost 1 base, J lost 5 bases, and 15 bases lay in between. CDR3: CASSLELAGRNEQYF. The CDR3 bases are TGTGCCAGCAGCTTAGAGCTGGCAGGGAGGAACGAGCAGTACTTC.

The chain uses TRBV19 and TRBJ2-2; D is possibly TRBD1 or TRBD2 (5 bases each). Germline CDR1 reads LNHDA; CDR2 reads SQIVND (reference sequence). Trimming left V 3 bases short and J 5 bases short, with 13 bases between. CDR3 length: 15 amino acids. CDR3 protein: CASSMMGERTGELFF. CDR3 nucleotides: TGTGCCAGTAGTATGATGGGGGAGAGGACCGGGGAGCTGTTTTTT.

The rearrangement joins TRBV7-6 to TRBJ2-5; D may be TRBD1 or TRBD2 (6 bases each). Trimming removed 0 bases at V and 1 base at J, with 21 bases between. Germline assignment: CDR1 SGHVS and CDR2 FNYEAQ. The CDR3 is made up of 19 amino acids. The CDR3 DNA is TGTGCCAGCAGCTTAGCAAATCTGAGACTAGGGGGGACCCAAGAGACCCAGTACTTC. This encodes CASSLANLRLGGTQETQYF.

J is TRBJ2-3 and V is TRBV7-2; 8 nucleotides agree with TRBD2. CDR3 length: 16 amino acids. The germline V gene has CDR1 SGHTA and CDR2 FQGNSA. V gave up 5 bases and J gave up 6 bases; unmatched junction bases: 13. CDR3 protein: CASSPPGVAGSDTQYF. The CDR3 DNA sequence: TGTGCCAGCAGCCCACCCGGGGTAGCGGGGTCGGATACGCAGTATTTT.

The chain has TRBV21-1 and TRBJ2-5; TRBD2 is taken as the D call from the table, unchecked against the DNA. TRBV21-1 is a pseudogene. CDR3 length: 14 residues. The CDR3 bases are TGTGCCAGCAGCAAGGGAGGGGCCCGGGTGACCCAGTACTTC. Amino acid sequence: CASSKGGARVTQYF.

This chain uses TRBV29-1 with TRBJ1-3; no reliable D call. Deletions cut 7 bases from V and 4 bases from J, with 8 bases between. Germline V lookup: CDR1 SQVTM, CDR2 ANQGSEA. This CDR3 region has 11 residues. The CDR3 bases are TGCAGCGGGTTATTCGGAAACACCATATATTTT. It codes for CSGLFGNTIYF.

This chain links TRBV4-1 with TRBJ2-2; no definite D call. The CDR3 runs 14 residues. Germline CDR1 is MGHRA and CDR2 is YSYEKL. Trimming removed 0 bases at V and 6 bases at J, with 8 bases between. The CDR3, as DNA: TGCGCCAGCAGCCAAGATCAAAGCGCCGGGGAGCTGTTTTTT. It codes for CASSQDQSAGELFF.

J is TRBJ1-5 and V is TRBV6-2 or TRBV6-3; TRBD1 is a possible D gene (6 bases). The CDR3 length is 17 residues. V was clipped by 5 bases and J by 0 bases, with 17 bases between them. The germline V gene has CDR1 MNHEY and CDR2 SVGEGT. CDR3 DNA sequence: TGTGCCAGCAGTGACAGGACAAGAACATATAGCAATCAGCCCCAGCATTTT. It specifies CASSDRTRTYSNQPQHF.

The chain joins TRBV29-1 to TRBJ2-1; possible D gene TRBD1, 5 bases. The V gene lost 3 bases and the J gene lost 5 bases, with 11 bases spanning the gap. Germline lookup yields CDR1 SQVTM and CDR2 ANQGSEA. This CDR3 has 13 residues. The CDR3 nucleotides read TGCAGCGTTGAGGTGACAGTTCACAATGAGCAGTTCTTC. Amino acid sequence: CSVEVTVHNEQFF.

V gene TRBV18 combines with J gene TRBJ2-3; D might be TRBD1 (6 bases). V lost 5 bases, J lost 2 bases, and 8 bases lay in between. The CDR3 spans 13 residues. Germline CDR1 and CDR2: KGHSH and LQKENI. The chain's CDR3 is CASSRGNTDTQYF. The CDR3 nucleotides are TGTGCCAGCTCAAGGGGGAACACAGATACGCAGTATTTT.

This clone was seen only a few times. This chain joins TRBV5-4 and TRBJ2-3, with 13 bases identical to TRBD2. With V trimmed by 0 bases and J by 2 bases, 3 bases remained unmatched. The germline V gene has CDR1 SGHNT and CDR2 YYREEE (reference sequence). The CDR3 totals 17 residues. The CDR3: CASSLGGTSGNTDTQYF. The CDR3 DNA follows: TGTGCCAGCAGCTTGGGAGGGACTAGCGGGAACACAGATACGCAGTATTTT.